A selection of T cell receptor beta chains follows, all from one sample in a study of blood T cells in healthy people across ages. TCRdb reprocessed the 5' RACE reads via MiXCR and lists one record per CDR3 protein. Of 750,000 to 1,000,000 distinct CDR3 sequences in the sample, about 29% were seen once. This sample also appeared in a second study, on T cells of mothers and their children.

The sequenced material came from blood. The receptors here all came from a woman aged 40 to 50 in good health. Each CDR3 is given without its conserved first and last residue. Only some rows state a clone size, as once, few, many or a class for expanded clones.

J | size | V | CDR3
TRBJ1-2 | few | TRBV28 | ASSFRGGNYGYT
TRBJ2-1 | few | TRBV7-9 | ASSPLLPAGGDNEQF
TRBJ2-5 | many | TRBV20-1 | SALLLQETQY
TRBJ2-7 | NA | TRBV10-3 | AISDRVRSYEQY
TRBJ1-6 | few | TRBV20-1 | SARDGRINSPLH
TRBJ1-1 | NA | TRBV2 | ASSSEGAATEAF
TRBJ2-3 | NA | TRBV7-2 | ASSLAGLVGLDTQY
TRBJ2-3 | many | TRBV6-4 | ASSVDGGAADTQY
TRBJ1-1 | NA | TRBV6-6 | TSTTRAGGSLNTEAF
TRBJ2-3 | NA | TRBV19 | ASSIVHTDTQY
TRBJ1-1 | NA | TRBV4-1 | ASSQGARNTEAF
TRBJ2-5 | few | TRBV9 | ASSEGEVAGGQETQY
NA | NA | TRBV3-1 | TSSQGRKNYEQY
TRBJ1-2 | few | TRBV28 | ASSFSGGYT
TRBJ2-7 | NA | TRBV6-6 | ASRMGGAVSYEQY
TRBJ1-2 | NA | TRBV5-1 | ASSGEVGVYGYT
TRBJ2-7 | NA | TRBV28 | ASIPGGSYEQY
TRBJ2-7 | many | TRBV6-2/TRBV6-3 | ASSRRGLGTYEQY
TRBJ2-4 | many | TRBV10-3 | AISESPGRRY
TRBJ2-2 | few | TRBV29-1 | SAQRGDRVAGELF
TRBJ2-6 | few | TRBV20-1 | SARDHRAASGANVLT
TRBJ2-7 | few | TRBV20-1 | SARYKIRGNEQY
TRBJ2-3 | NA | TRBV10-2 | ASRAGTSGSDTQY
TRBJ2-1 | once | TRBV7-7 | ASSIATGGEQF
TRBJ2-6 | once | TRBV9 | ASSVLVGTESGANVPT
TRBJ1-5 | NA | TRBV3-1 | ASSQSRGNNQPQH
TRBJ1-2 | NA | TRBV10-3 | AIWTGTGRNDYT
TRBJ2-3 | NA | TRBV15 | ATSGGSSADTQY
TRBJ2-4 | NA | TRBV3-1 | ASSPGRELAKNIQY
TRBJ1-1 | NA | TRBV9 | ASSDKGQGDTEAF
TRBJ1-2 | few | TRBV5-1 | ASSPPPLSDNYGYT
TRBJ2-1 | many | TRBV7-3 | ASSLIGGNEQF
TRBJ1-5 | NA | TRBV6-1 | ASSESGGRSNQPQH
TRBJ1-6 | many | TRBV11-3 | ASSLGPNSPLH
TRBJ2-5 | NA | TRBV18 | ASSPSPALGTGRETQY
TRBJ2-7 | many | TRBV7-9 | ASSPEGSSYEQY
TRBJ1-1 | NA | TRBV12-3/TRBV12-4 | ASSLVASSAGAF
TRBJ1-2 | NA | TRBV28 | ASSFGTGGPNYGYT
TRBJ1-2 | NA | TRBV24-1 | ATSDPTGLGGYT
TRBJ2-5 | NA | TRBV3-1 | ASSQEGLAGSGEQY
TRBJ1-2 | NA | TRBV3-1 | AGSPTLGGASGYT
TRBJ1-3 | few | TRBV29-1 | SVEDWGRNTIY
TRBJ1-1 | few | TRBV2 | ASSESRGYTEAF
TRBJ2-6 | many | TRBV28 | ASSAGTGVTGANVLT